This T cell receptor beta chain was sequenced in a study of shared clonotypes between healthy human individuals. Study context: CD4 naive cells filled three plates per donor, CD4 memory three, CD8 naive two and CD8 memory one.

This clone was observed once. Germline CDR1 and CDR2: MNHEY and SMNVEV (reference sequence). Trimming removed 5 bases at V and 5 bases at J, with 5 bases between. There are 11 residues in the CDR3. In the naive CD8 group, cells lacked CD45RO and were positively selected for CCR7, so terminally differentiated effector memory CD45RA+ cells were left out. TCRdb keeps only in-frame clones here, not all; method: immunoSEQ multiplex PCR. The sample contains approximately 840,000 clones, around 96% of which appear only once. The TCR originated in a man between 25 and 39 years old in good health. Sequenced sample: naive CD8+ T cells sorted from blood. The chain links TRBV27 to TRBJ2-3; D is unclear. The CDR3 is CASSPGDTQYF. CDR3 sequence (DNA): TGTGCCAGCAGTCCTGGAGATACGCAGTATTTT.